The rows below give T cell receptor beta chains drawn from one sample of a study of OX40 agonist ivuxolimab in advanced cancers. Sequenced by immunoSEQ multiplex PCR; TCRdb stores in-frame clones only, minus some. The table includes about 61,000 clones, 90% to 95% detected once. Sequencing used CD4+ or CD8+ T cells sorted from blood, obtained in a trial of the OX40 agonist ivuxolimab. The source of these receptors is an adult with an advanced solid tumor such as melanoma, head and neck, liver or kidney cancer. The CDR3 runs from the conserved cysteine through the conserved F or W.

TRBV11-2,TRBJ2-2,CASSLLADTGELFF
TRBV28,TRBJ1-2,CASSTFGQGHGYTF
TRBV7-9,TRBJ1-2,CASSLENTHGYTF
TRBV15,TRBJ2-1,CATSPSGINEQFF
TRBV5-5,TRBJ1-1,CASSSGGDTEAFF
TRBV6-5,TRBJ1-1,CASKGNLGIFTEAFF
TRBV4-2,TRBJ1-3,CASSQVPAGGYSGNTIYF
TRBV7-9,TRBJ1-4,CASSVLTQGEIATNEKLFF
TRBV5-8,TRBJ1-1,CASSWNRVEAFF
TRBV4-1,TRBJ2-2,CASSQAGGPTGELFF
TRBV27,TRBJ2-2,CASSTTGGGSGELFF
TRBV30,TRBJ2-7,CAWSFRTGDYEQYF
TRBV28,TRBJ1-1,CASNRVLGAGNTEAFF
TRBV27,TRBJ2-3,CASSIRNKRFTDTQYF
TRBV29-1,TRBJ1-1,CSVGGWDSNTEAFF
TRBV19,TRBJ1-2,CASSIAGTDYGYTF
TRBV10-2,TRBJ2-3,CASSEPRGSYTDTQYF
TRBV2,TRBJ1-1,CAGLLGRDRVPGANTEAFF
TRBV2,TRBJ2-7,CASAGQGTEEQYF
TRBV6-1,TRBJ1-4,CASSEAAANGEKLFF
TRBV29-1,TRBJ2-7,CSVEDQRTGNYEQYF
TRBV29-1,TRBJ2-7,CSVEKGYEQYF
TRBV10-3,TRBJ2-5,CAISGQGAETQYF
TRBV29-1,TRBJ2-7,CSVEQRGEGYF
TRBV5-5,TRBJ1-4,CASSTGTVVDGEKLFF
TRBV4-1,TRBJ2-7,CASSQPGDGYEQYF
TRBV27,TRBJ1-1,CASSLGVGQNTEAFF
TRBV5-5,TRBJ2-1,CASSPDWGFSYNEQFF
TRBV5-1,TRBJ2-3,CASREAGITDTQYF
TRBV2,TRBJ2-7,CASSRAPYEQYF
TRBV4-2,TRBJ2-1,CASSATSGGPNEQFF
TRBV9,TRBJ2-3,CASSVVGEGPGPQYF
TRBV13,TRBJ2-2,CASSLAIYTGELFF
TRBV9,TRBJ2-5,CASSVGHQETQYF
TRBV27,TRBJ2-2,CASTPSRDRTGELFF
TRBV7-9,TRBJ2-7,CASSQSFGANSYEQYF
TRBV6-9,TRBJ1-3,CASTPTGGSSGNTIYF
TRBV4-1,TRBJ2-7,CASSQESFLRGIYEQYF
TRBV14,NA,CASSRGLPFSYEQYF
TRBV15,TRBJ2-7,CATSGDSSYEQYF
TRBV19,TRBJ2-3,CASSPRTSGTDTQYF
TRBV7-8,TRBJ1-1,CASSLSPGTGIYGTEAFF
TRBV11-2,TRBJ2-1,CASSLERGEGNEQFF
TRBV19,TRBJ2-1,CASSGGPLYNEQFF
TRBV19,TRBJ2-7,CASSMRTTFSTTRPYEQYF
TRBV19,TRBJ2-7,CASAPRTWYEQYF